The present TCR beta chain was sequenced within a study of blood T cell repertoires in COVID-19. As for the study in general: The samples span acute and convalescent COVID-19 from the United States, Italy and Spain. From T cells, B-cell-depleted T cells, or PBMCs came the material, which was cDNA or gDNA.

Per the original data handling: It was from reference gene primer amplification that nucleated cell counts were estimated. Method: immunoSEQ multiplex PCR; TCRdb's copy keeps in-frame clones and lacks some. V, J and clone size are taken as reported in that table, and D and trimming were inferred from the DNA itself. The data show some 290,000 clones, 70% to 90% seen once. CDR3 length equals 13 residues. Trimming cost V 1 base and J 10 bases; bases outside gene matches: 3. Germline CDR1 is SGHNT and CDR2 is YENEEA. The sequence was obtained from a young woman with COVID-19, enrolled during active disease. The sequencing sample was made of peripheral blood. The chain has TRBV11-3 and TRBJ2-4; 8 nucleotides line up with TRBD1. The chain's CDR3 is CASSLGTGWIQYF. The CDR3 DNA follows: TGTGCCAGCAGCTTAGGGACAGGGTGGATTCAGTACTTC.